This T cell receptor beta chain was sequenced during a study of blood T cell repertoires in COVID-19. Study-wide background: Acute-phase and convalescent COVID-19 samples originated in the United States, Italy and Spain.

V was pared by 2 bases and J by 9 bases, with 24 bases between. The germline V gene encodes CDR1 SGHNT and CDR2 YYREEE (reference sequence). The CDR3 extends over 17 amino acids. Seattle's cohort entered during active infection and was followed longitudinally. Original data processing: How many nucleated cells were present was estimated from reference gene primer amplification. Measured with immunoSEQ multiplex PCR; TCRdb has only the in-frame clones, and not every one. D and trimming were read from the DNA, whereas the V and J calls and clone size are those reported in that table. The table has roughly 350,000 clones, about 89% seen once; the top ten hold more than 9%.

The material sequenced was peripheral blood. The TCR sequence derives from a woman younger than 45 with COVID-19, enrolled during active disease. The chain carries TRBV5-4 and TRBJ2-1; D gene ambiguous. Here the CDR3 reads CASSFSFEWRSPFEQFF. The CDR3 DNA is TGTGCCAGCAGCTTCTCCTTCGAGTGGAGAAGTCCCTTTGAGCAGTTCTTC.